Only a few counts were recorded for the clone carrying this TCR beta chain. Its target is not known. Using its own MiXCR run on the RT-PCR reads, TCRdb lists one record per CDR3 protein. The table has around 190,000 distinct CDR3 sequences, approximately 8.7% seen once. These data are taken from a study of response to subunit inactivated influenza vaccine. The study, taken as a whole, reports: Authors suggested seasonal influenza vaccinations each recruit few new T cells.

Germline V gene sequence: CDR1 SEHNR, CDR2 FQNEAQ (reference sequence). The CDR3 is made up of 16 amino acids. V lost 1 base and J lost 9; bases outside the gene matches: 12. The V call is TRBV7-9, the J call TRBJ2-1; 7 bases align to TRBD2. This clonotype was sampled from a man aged 45-65 years who received an inactivated influenza vaccine. The sample here was non-naive T cells sorted from PBMCs, taken on the day of vaccination. The CDR3, as DNA: TGTGCCAGCAGCTTAGTCAGGACTAGTTCCCAAAGTGAGCAGTTCTTC. Protein product: CASSLVRTSSQSEQFF.